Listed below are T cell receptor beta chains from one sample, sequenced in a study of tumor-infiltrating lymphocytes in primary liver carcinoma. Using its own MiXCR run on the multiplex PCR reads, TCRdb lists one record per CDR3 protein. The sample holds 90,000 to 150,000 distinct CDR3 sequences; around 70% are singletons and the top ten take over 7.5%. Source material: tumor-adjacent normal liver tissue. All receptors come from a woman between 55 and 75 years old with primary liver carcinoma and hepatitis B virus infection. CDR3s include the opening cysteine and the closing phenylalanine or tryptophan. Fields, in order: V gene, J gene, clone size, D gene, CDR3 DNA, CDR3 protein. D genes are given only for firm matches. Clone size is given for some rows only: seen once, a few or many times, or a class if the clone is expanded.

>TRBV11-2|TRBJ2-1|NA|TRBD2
TGTGCCAGCACCAGGAGACTAGCGGGAGGGCCGGGGGATGAGCCCTTCTTC
CASTRRLAGGPGDEPFF
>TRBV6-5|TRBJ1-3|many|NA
TGTGCCAGCAGGTTACAGAACTCTGGAAACACCATATATTTT
CASRLQNSGNTIYF
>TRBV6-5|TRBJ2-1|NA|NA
TGTGCCAGCATTCCAATTCTGTCCTACAATGGGCACTTCTTC
CASIPILSYNGHFF
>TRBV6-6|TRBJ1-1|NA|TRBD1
TGTGCCAGCAGTCGGGGACAGCTCTCCATGAACACCGAAGCTTTATTT
CASSRGQLSMNTEALF
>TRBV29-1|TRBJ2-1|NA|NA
TGCAGCATTGCTCGGCGGGGATACAACGAGCAGTTCTTC
CSIARRGYNEQFF
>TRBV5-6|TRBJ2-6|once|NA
TGTGCCTGCAGCTTGGTGGTCACAGGCATACGATCTGGGACCAACGTCCTGACTTTC
CACSLVVTGIRSGTNVLTF
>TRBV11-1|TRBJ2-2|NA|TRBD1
TGTGCCAGCAGACCGAGCCCTGACACAGGGGAGCTGTCTTTT
CASRPSPDTGELSF
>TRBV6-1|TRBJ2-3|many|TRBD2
TGTGCCAGCAGGGAGCTTGGCGGGAGGGCCCCAGATACGCAGTATTTT
CASRELGGRAPDTQYF
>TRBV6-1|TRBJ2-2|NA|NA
TGTACCAGCAGGAGAACACGGGAAACCGGGGAGCTGTTTTTT
CTSRRTRETGELFF
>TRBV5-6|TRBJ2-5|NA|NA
TGTGTCAGCAGCTTGGATGGGATAGGAGTGACCCAGTACTTC
CVSSLDGIGVTQYF
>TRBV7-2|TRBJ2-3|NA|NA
TGTGCCAGCTGCTTAGAGGTAGCGGATACGCAGTATTTT
CASCLEVADTQYF
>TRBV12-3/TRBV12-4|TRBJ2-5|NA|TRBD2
TGTGCCAGCAGTCATACTAGCGGGAAGGAGACCCAGTACTTC
CASSHTSGKETQYF
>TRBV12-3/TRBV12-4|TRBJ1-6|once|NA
TGTGCCAGCAGTTTGGAGGGACGGTATTCACCCCTCCAATTT
CASSLEGRYSPLQF
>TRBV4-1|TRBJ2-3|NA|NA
TGCGCCAGCAGACAGAGGACTGGGCCTGGCACAGATACGCAGTATTTT
CASRQRTGPGTDTQYF
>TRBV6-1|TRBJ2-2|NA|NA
TGTGCCAGCAACCCCGAGGTGTCCTCGAACACCGGGGAGCTGTTTTTT
CASNPEVSSNTGELFF
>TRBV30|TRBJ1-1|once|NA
TGTGTCTGGAGTGTAGGTAGTACTGAAGCTCTCTTT
CVWSVGSTEALF
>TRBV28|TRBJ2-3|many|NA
TGTGCCAGCAGTTGGGACGGCACAGATACGCAGTATTTT
CASSWDGTDTQYF
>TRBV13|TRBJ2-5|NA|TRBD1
TGTGCCAGCAGCTTAGTCCTGGGACAGCAAGGGACCCAGTACTTC
CASSLVLGQQGTQYF
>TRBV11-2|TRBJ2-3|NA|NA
TGTGTCAGCAGCTTAGATCGAGGATATATGCAGTATTTT
CVSSLDRGYMQYF
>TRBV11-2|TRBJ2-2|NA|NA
TGTGCCAGCGGCTTACATAGGAGTGGGGAGCTGTTTTTT
CASGLHRSGELFF
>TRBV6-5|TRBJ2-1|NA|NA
TGTGCCAACAGTTACCTGGGACACAACAATGTGCAGTTCTTC
CANSYLGHNNVQFF
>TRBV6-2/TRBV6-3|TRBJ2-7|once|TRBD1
TGTGCCAGCAGCCCCGGGACAGAGTGCGACGAGCAGTACTTC
CASSPGTECDEQYF
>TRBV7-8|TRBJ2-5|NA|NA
TGTGCCAGCAGCTTAGTGCAGGGTTGGCAAGAGATCCAGTGCTTC
CASSLVQGWQEIQCF
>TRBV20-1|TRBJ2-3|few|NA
TGCAGTGCTAGCTTGACTAGAGGGTGGTCGGCAGATACGCAGTATTTT
CSASLTRGWSADTQYF
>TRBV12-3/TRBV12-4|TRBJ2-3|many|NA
TGTGCCAGCAGTTTATCGTCCGGACTCACCCCGTATTTT
CASSLSSGLTPYF
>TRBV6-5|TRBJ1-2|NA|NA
TGTGCCAACAGAGAGGGGAGCCATGGCTACACCTTC
CANREGSHGYTF
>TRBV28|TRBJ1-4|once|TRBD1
TGTGCCAGCAGTTTAACAGGGGGCAGTAACGAGGAAAAACTGTTTTTT
CASSLTGGSNEEKLFF
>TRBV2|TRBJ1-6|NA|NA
TGTGCCGGCGCGCCCGGGGGCACCCATAATTCACCCCTCCACTTT
CAGAPGGTHNSPLHF
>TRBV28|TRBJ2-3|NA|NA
TGTGCCAGCAGTTTTCCGAGCATAGATACGCAGTATTTT
CASSFPSIDTQYF
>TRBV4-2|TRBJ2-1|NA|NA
TGTGTCAGCAGCCAACCTGAGCGGGAGCAGTTCTTC
CVSSQPEREQFF
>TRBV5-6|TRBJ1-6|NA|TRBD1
TGTGCCAGCGGCTTGGACAGGGACAATTCACCCCTCCACTTT
CASGLDRDNSPLHF
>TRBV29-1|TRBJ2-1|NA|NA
TGCAGCGTTCAACTTCCGGGCCTGAATGAGCAATTCTTC
CSVQLPGLNEQFF
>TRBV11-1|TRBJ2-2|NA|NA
TGTGCCAGCAGACCGAGCCCTGATACCGGGGAGCTATTTTTT
CASRPSPDTGELFF
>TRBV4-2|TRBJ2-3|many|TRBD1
TGTGCCAGCAGCCAAGAATGGGGACAGGAGATCACAGATACGCAGTATTTT
CASSQEWGQEITDTQYF
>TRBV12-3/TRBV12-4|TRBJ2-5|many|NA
TGTGCCAGCAGTCCACAGGGTTTGGGATTCTGGGAGACCCAGTACTTC
CASSPQGLGFWETQYF
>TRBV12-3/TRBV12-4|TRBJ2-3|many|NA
TGTGCCAGCAGTTTATGGGACAGCACAGATACGCAGTATTTT
CASSLWDSTDTQYF
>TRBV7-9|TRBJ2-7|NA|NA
TGTGCCAGCAGCTTGGCCGGGACACAGACTATCATGCAGTATTTC
CASSLAGTQTIMQYF
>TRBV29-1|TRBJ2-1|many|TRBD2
TGCAGCGTAACCGGGACTAGCGGAGCCAATGAGCAGTTCTTC
CSVTGTSGANEQFF
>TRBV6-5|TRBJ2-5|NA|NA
TGTGCCATCAGGGTCGTTACTGGCAACCAAGAGACCCAGTACTTC
CAIRVVTGNQETQYF
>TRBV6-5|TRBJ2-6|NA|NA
TGTGCCAGCAGAAAAGTGACCGCTCTCTCTGGGGCCGACGTCCTGACTTTC
CASRKVTALSGADVLTF
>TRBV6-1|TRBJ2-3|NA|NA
TGTGCCAGCATTCAAACCTTTAGCACAGATACGCAGTATTTT
CASIQTFSTDTQYF
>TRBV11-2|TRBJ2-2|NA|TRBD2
TGTGCCAGCAGCCCGTTGGGCGGGAGAGACACCGGGGAGCTGTTTTTT
CASSPLGGRDTGELFF
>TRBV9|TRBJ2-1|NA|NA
TGTGCCAGCAGCGGCCTAGCTTTCCAAGGCGATGAGCAGTTCTTC
CASSGLAFQGDEQFF
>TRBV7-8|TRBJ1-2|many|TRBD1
TGTGCCAGCAGCCCCTCGGGACAGGGCGTTGGCTACACCTTC
CASSPSGQGVGYTF
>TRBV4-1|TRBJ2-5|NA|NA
TGCGTCAGCAACCAAGACCCAGCGGGTTTAGAGACCCAGTACTTC
CVSNQDPAGLETQYF
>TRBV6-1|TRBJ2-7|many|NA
TGTGCCAGTTCGCACTACGAGCAGTACTTC
CASSHYEQYF
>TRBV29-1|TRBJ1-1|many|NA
TGCAGCTTCAGCCGGGAGGTTGAAGCTTTCTTT
CSFSREVEAFF
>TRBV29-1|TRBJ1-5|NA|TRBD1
TGCAGCGTGGGGGACAGGGTTGACAATCAGCCCCAGCATTTT
CSVGDRVDNQPQHF
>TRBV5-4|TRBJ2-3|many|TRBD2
TGTGCCAGCAGCCCGACTAGCGGGAGTTCAGATACGCAGTATTTT
CASSPTSGSSDTQYF
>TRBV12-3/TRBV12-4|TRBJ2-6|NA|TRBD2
TGTGCCGGCAGTCTCACTAGCGGGATCTCCTCTGGGGCCAACCTCCTGACTTTC
CAGSLTSGISSGANLLTF
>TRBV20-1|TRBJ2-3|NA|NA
TGCAGTGCTGAGGACGCCGGCACAGATACGCAGTATTTT
CSAEDAGTDTQYF
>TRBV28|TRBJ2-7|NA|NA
TGTGTCAGCAGTTTGCCCCATGAGCAGTACTTC
CVSSLPHEQYF
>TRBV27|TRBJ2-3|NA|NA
TGTGCCAGCAGTCCCGCAGTCCAAGATACGCAGTATTTT
CASSPAVQDTQYF